A selection of T cell receptor beta chains follows, all from one sample in a study of cytomegalovirus exposure and HLA in healthy donors. Data came from immunoSEQ multiplex PCR; TCRdb stores just in-frame clones and leaves some out. The profile shows under 200,000 clones, approximately 81% of them singletons. Sequenced: PBMCs. Receptors originate from a boy between 5 and 17 years old in good health and CMV-seronegative. Both conserved end residues are part of each CDR3. The D gene is left open where the match is weak. Size is omitted from some rows. Given values are once, few, many or a class for expanded clones.

cdr3_length clone_size d_call j_call v_call cdr3_nt cdr3_aa
10 NA NA TRBJ1-2 TRBV20-1 TGCAGTGCTGACAGCTATGGCTACACCTTC CSADSYGYTF
13 NA NA TRBJ2-2 TRBV5-1 TGCGCCAGCAGCCGACTTTCGCCCGGGGAGCTGTTTTTT CASSRLSPGELFF
12 NA NA TRBJ2-1 TRBV27 TGTGCCAGCAGTTTATCACGGGGTGAGCAGTTCTTC CASSLSRGEQFF
14 NA TRBD2 TRBJ2-1 TRBV29-1 TGCAGCGTCTCGACTAGCGGGGTCTACAATGAGCAGTTCTTC CSVSTSGVYNEQFF
15 few TRBD1 TRBJ1-4 TRBV4-3 TGCGCCAGCAGCCCGGGACAGGGGGATGGGGAAAAACTGTTTTTT CASSPGQGDGEKLFF
17 NA NA TRBJ2-7 TRBV7-8 TGTGCCAGCAGCTTAGCTGCATGGCGGGAAAGCTCCTACGAGCAGTACTTC CASSLAAWRESSYEQYF
15 NA TRBD2 TRBJ2-7 TRBV27 TGTGCCAGCAAGATTACTAGCGGGGGGACCTACGAGCAGTACTTC CASKITSGGTYEQYF
13 NA NA TRBJ2-1 TRBV2 TGTGCCACCCTCAGGGTTAGCTACAATGAGCAGTTCTTC CATLRVSYNEQFF
17 NA TRBD1 TRBJ2-7 TRBV7-6 TGTGCCAGCAGCCGCAACCCCCCGGGACAGGGGCACTACGAGCAGTACTTC CASSRNPPGQGHYEQYF
14 NA TRBD1 TRBJ1-4 TRBV9 TGTGCCAGCAGCCTCCGGACAGGGAATGAAAAACTGTTTTTT CASSLRTGNEKLFF
14 NA TRBD1 TRBJ1-6 TRBV7-3 TGTGCCAGCAGCTTAAGGGACAGAAATTCACCCCTCCACTTT CASSLRDRNSPLHF
13 NA NA TRBJ1-5 TRBV7-6 TGTGCCAGCAGCTTAGACGGGTCGGGAGCCCAGCATTTT CASSLDGSGAQHF
12 NA NA TRBJ2-4 TRBV4-1 TGCGCCAGCAGCCACACAGGAAACACTCAGTACTTC CASSHTGNTQYF
16 NA NA TRBJ2-1 TRBV4-3 TGCGCCAGCAGCCAAGAGAGGCGAAGGAGTCCAAATGAGCAGTTCTTC CASSQERRRSPNEQFF
14 NA NA TRBJ2-5 TRBV7-9 TGTGCCAGCAGCTTGGGCAGCGGTCGGGAGACCCAGTACTTC CASSLGSGRETQYF
18 NA TRBD2 TRBJ2-1 TRBV19 TGTGCCAGTAGAACCCTAGCGGGGGGGGCCAACTCCTACAATGAGCAGTTCTTC CASRTLAGGANSYNEQFF
13 NA NA TRBJ1-6 TRBV30 TGTGCCTGGAGCGGACAGTTAAATTCACCCCTCCACTTT CAWSGQLNSPLHF
19 NA TRBD2 TRBJ2-1 TRBV7-9 TGTTCCAGCACCCTTAGTGGGACTAGCGGGAGTGAGTCCTACAATGAGCAGTTCTTC CSSTLSGTSGSESYNEQFF
12 NA NA TRBJ1-4 TRBV6-1 TGTGCCAGCAGTTTCCGTAATGAAAAACTGTTTTTT CASSFRNEKLFF
15 NA NA TRBJ1-5 TRBV7-6 TGTGCCAGCAGCTTTCAGGGAGGGCTTAATCAGCCCCAGCATTTT CASSFQGGLNQPQHF
11 NA NA TRBJ2-7 TRBV30 TGTGCCTGGAGCGGCGGCCGACAGGAGTACTTC CAWSGGRQEYF
16 once TRBD1 TRBJ1-2 TRBV9 TGTGCCAGCAGCGTAGACCGCCACAGGGGATTCTATGGCTACACCTTC CASSVDRHRGFYGYTF
14 NA TRBD2 TRBJ2-5 TRBV4-1 TGCGCCAGCAGCCAGGGACTAGCGGCAGAGACCCAGTACTTC CASSQGLAAETQYF
12 NA NA TRBJ2-7 TRBV6-8 TGTGCCAGCAGTCCATGGCCCTACGAGCAGTACTTC CASSPWPYEQYF
15 NA NA TRBJ1-4 TRBV5-1 TGCGCCAGCAGCTCCGCGGGACGAGGAAATGAAAAACTGTTTTTT CASSSAGRGNEKLFF
17 NA NA TRBJ1-1 TRBV19 TGTGCCAGTACCCGCCGCCACAGGGAAGGTTTGAACACTGAAGCTTTCTTT CASTRRHREGLNTEAFF
15 NA NA TRBJ1-2 TRBV4-1 TGCGCCAGCAGCCAGGGGAGGACCAGCAACTATGGCTACACCTTC CASSQGRTSNYGYTF
14 NA TRBD2 TRBJ2-5 TRBV30 TGTGCCTGGAGTGGTGATAGCGGGAGAGAGACCCAGTACTTC CAWSGDSGRETQYF
17 NA TRBD1 TRBJ2-6 TRBV5-6 TGTGCCAGCAGCTTGGGACAGGGGGCAGGAGGGGCCAACGTCCTGACTTTC CASSLGQGAGGANVLTF
15 NA TRBD1 TRBJ1-4 TRBV5-4 TGTGCCAGCAGCCGAAAAGGACAGGGCCCAGAAAAACTGTTTTTT CASSRKGQGPEKLFF
13 NA TRBD1 TRBJ2-7 TRBV11-3 TGTGCCAGCAGCACCGGGACAGGGACCGAGCAGTACTTC CASSTGTGTEQYF
13 NA TRBD1 TRBJ1-5 TRBV12-5 TGTGCTAGCCGAGGGGGACAGGGTCAGCCCCAGCATTTT CASRGGQGQPQHF
13 NA NA TRBJ1-5 TRBV9 TGTGCCAGCAGCGTAGGTAACAATCAGCCCCAGCATTTT CASSVGNNQPQHF
16 once TRBD2 TRBJ2-3 TRBV7-6 TGTGCCAGCAGCTTAGGGTCTCTAGCGGGATTGAATACGCAGTATTTT CASSLGSLAGLNTQYF
14 NA NA TRBJ1-4 TRBV28 TGTGCCAGCAGTTTAGCAGGGGTACATGAAAAACTGTTTTTT CASSLAGVHEKLFF
14 NA NA TRBJ1-3 TRBV5-1 TGCGCCAGCAGCTCAGGACAGACTGGAAACACCATATATTTT CASSSGQTGNTIYF
15 NA TRBD1 TRBJ2-7 TRBV4-2 TGTGCCAGCAGCCAAGCCGGGACAGGGGGAAGCGAGCAGTACTTC CASSQAGTGGSEQYF
14 NA NA TRBJ2-7 TRBV11-2 TGTGCCAGCAGCGACCGACCTTACTACTACGAGCAGTACTTC CASSDRPYYYEQYF
15 NA TRBD2 TRBJ2-5 TRBV29-1 TGCAGCGTTGAAGACGCGGGACTAGCCGGTGAGACCCAGTACTTC CSVEDAGLAGETQYF
14 NA NA TRBJ2-1 TRBV4-3 TGCGCCAGCAGCCAAGGATGGACTGCCAATGAGCAGTTCTTC CASSQGWTANEQFF
14 NA NA TRBJ2-7 TRBV6-1 TGTGCCAGCACTACACAGGTTCTTACCTACGAGCAGTACTTC CASTTQVLTYEQYF
14 NA TRBD1 TRBJ1-6 TRBV5-6 TGTGCCAGCAGCAAATCTACAGACAGGGAAACCCTCCACTTT CASSKSTDRETLHF